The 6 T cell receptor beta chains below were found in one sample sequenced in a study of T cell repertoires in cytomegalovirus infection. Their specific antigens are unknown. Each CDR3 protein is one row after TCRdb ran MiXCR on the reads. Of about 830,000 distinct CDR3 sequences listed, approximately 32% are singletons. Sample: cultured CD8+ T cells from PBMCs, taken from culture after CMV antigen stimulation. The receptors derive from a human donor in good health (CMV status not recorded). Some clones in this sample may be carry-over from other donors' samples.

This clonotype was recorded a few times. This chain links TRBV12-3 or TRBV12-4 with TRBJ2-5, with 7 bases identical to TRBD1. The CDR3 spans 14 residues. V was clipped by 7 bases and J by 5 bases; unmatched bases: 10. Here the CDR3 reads CASKPTGAQETQYF. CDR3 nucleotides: TGTGCCAGCAAGCCAACAGGGGCCCAGGAGACCCAGTACTTC.

The chain's CDR3 is CAQAGGPYNEQFF. As DNA, the CDR3 is TGTGCCCAAGCGGGGGGGCCCTACAATGAGCAGTTCTTC. The chain combines TRBV12-3 or TRBV12-4 with TRBJ2-1; 10 bases are a match to TRBD2. The V segment lost 11 bases and the J segment 2 bases; nucleotides outside the gene matches: 3. The CDR3 has 13 amino acids.

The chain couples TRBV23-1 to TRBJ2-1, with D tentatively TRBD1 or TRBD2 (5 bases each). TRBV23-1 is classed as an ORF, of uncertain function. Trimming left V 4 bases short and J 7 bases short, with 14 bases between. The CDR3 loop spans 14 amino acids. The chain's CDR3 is CASSRSDRGNEQFF. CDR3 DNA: TGCGCCAGCAGTCGATCAGACAGAGGGAATGAGCAGTTCTTC.

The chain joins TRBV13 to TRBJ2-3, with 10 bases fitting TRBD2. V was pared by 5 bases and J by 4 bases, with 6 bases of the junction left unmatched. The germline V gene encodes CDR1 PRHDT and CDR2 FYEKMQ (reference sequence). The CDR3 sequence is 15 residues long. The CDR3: CASSQRGGVADTQYF. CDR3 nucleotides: TGTGCCAGCAGCCAGCGGGGGGGCGTGGCAGATACGCAGTATTTT.

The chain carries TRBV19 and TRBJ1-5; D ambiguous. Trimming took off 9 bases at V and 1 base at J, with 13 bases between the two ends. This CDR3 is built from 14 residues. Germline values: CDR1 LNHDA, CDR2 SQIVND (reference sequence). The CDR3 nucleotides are TGTGCCAGCAATGTAATAGGAAGCAATCAGCCCCAGCATTTT. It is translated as CASNVIGSNQPQHF. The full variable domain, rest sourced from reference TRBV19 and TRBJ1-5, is DGGITQSPKYLFRKEGQNVTLSCEQNLNHDAMYWYRQDPGQGLRLIYYSQIVNDFQKGDIAEGYSVSREKKESFPLTVTSAQKNPTAFYLCASNVIGSNQPQHFGDGTRLSIL.

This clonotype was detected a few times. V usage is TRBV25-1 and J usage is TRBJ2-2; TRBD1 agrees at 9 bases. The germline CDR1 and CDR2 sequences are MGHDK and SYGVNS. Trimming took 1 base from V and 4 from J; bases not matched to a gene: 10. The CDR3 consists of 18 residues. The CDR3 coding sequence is TGTGCCAGCAGTGAATTGTTTCCGGGACAGGGTTCCACCGGGGAGCTGTTTTTT. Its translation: CASSELFPGQGSTGELFF. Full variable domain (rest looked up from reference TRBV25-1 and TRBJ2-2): EADIYQTPRYLVIGTGKKITLECSQTMGHDKMYWYQQDPGMELHLIHYSYGVNSTEKGDLSSESTVSRIRTEHFPLTLESARPSHTSQYLCASSELFPGQGSTGELFFGEGSRLTVL.